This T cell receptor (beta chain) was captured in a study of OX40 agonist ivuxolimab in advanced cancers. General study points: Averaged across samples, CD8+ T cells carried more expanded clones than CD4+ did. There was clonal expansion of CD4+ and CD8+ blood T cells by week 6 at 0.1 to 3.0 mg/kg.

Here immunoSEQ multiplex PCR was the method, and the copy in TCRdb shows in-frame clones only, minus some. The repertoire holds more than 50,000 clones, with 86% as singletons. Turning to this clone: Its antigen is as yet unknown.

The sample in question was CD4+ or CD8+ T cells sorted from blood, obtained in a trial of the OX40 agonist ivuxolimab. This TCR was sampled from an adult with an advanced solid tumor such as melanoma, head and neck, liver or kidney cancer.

CDR3 in amino acids: CAWRTGGDTEAFF. The CDR3 DNA follows: TGTGCCTGGAGAACAGGGGGAGACACTGAAGCTTTCTTT. The chain links TRBV30 to TRBJ1-1; 8 bases fit TRBD1. The J segment lost 3 bases and the V segment lost 3 bases, leaving 3 bases of the junction unmatched. From germline, CDR1 is GTSNPN and CDR2 SVGIG (reference sequence). CDR3 size: 13 residues.